The T cell receptor beta chain described here comes from a study of blood T cell repertoires in COVID-19. Background on the study: From T cells, B-cell-depleted T cells, or PBMCs came the material, which was cDNA or gDNA.

The germline V gene has CDR1 MNHEY and CDR2 SVGEGT. The V gene lost 2 bases and the J gene lost 8 bases, with 3 bases spanning the gap. CDR3 length: 10 residues. Method: immunoSEQ multiplex PCR; TCRdb's copy keeps in-frame clones and lacks some. Of some 700,000 clones in the sample, about nine tenths were seen once. Sequencing input: peripheral blood. The receptor's source is a woman under 30 with acute or convalescent COVID-19. The chain is built from TRBV6-2 or TRBV6-3 and TRBJ1-2; D unclear. This CDR3 is CASSYLGYTF. The CDR3 region has the DNA TGTGCCAGCAGTTACCTAGGCTACACCTTC.